Below are 22 T cell receptor beta chains sequenced from a single sample in a study of neoadjuvant anti-PD-1 for oral cavity cancer (dated by TCRdb to the early 2020s). The library was produced with the immunoSEQ multiplex PCR assay. TCRdb mirrors the immuneACCESS table, restricted to in-frame sequences. Some clones are absent from its copies; in checked studies, under half trace to an unresolved V gene, and the reason for the others is unknown. This sample gives roughly 60,000 clones in total; under 85% of them show up just once. Of the sample, just over 2.5% is held by the ten largest clones. The time point label corresponds to: before neoadjuvant nivolumab. The sample was PBMCs, taken before nivolumab (anti-PD-1) treatment. These TCRs come from a person aged 35 to 85 with oral cavity squamous cell carcinoma.

The chain employs TRBV28 and TRBJ1-1; no clear D gene. Germline loops: CDR1 MDHEN, CDR2 SYDVKM. Trimming removed 3 bases at V and 2 bases at J, with 16 bases between. The CDR3 spans 16 residues. In nucleotides, the CDR3 is TGTGCCAGCAGTTTTCCGCGCGAGGTTCCTAACACTGAAGCTTTCTTT. Translating gives CASSFPREVPNTEAFF. The full variable domain, with the rest looked up from reference TRBV28 and TRBJ1-1, is DVKVTQSSRYLVKRTGEKVFLECVQDMDHENMFWYRQDPGLGLRLIYFSYDVKMKEKGDIPEGYSVSREKKERFSLILESASTNQTSMYLCASSFPREVPNTEAFFGQGTRLTVV.

The chain couples TRBV5-4 to TRBJ1-1, with D tentatively TRBD1 (5 bases). V dropped 1 base and J dropped 1 base, with 11 bases sitting between them. There are 15 residues in the CDR3. Germline CDR1 SGHNT, CDR2 YYREEE (reference sequence). In DNA form, the CDR3 reads TGTGCCAGCAGCTTGATGGGGCAGCCGAACACTGAAGCTTTCTTT. Protein: CASSLMGQPNTEAFF.

Judged by abundance, this clone is medium-sized. This chain links TRBV14 with TRBJ2-1; the D gene is possibly TRBD2 (5 bases). Germline V gene sequence: CDR1 SGHDN, CDR2 FVKESK. The V and J ends lost 0 bases and 0 bases respectively, with 6 bases between them. CDR3 size: 15 residues. In nucleotides, the CDR3 is TGTGCCAGCAGCCAAGACCGGGGCTCCTACAATGAGCAGTTCTTC. Translation gives CASSQDRGSYNEQFF.

V usage is TRBV27 and J usage is TRBJ1-5, with a weak D call TRBD1 (5 bases). The CDR3 loop spans 13 amino acids. Trimming took 5 bases from V and 4 from J, leaving 9 bases between them. Germline-derived CDR1 and CDR2 are MNHEY and SMNVEV (reference sequence). The CDR3 reads CASSTDRNQPQHF. CDR3 nucleotides: TGTGCCAGCAGTACCGACAGAAATCAGCCCCAGCATTTT.

V gene TRBV14 combines with J gene TRBJ2-7; a possible D gene is TRBD1 (5 bases). The ends were cut back, 4 bases at V and 3 bases at J, with 7 bases in the middle. CDR1 and CDR2 (germline): SGHDN, FVKESK. The CDR3 loop spans 12 amino acids. DNA of the CDR3: TGTGCCAGCAGCCTACAGGTCTACGAGCAGTACTTC. Translation gives CASSLQVYEQYF.

The V and J genes are TRBV19 and TRBJ2-1, with D possibly being TRBD1 (8 bases). Deletions cut 11 bases from V and 8 bases from J, with 13 bases between. CDR1 and CDR2 from the germline V gene are LNHDA and SQIVND (reference sequence). The CDR3 length is 11 residues. CDR3 residues: CALQGGDEQFF. Here the CDR3 DNA reads TGTGCCTTACAGGGGGGGGATGAGCAGTTCTTC. The whole variable domain, filled in from reference TRBV19 and TRBJ2-1, reads DGGITQSPKYLFRKEGQNVTLSCEQNLNHDAMYWYRQDPGQGLRLIYYSQIVNDFQKGDIAEGYSVSREKKESFPLTVTSAQKNPTAFYLCALQGGDEQFFGPGTRLTVL.

V gene TRBV6-1 combines with J gene TRBJ1-5; D is unclear. Trimming left V 3 bases short and J 11 bases short, with 14 bases between. The CDR3 covers 13 residues. The germline gives CDR1 MNHNS, CDR2 SASEGT. The CDR3 nucleotides are TGTGCCAGCAGTGACCGACCGGGTTCCGCCCAGCATTTT. Protein: CASSDRPGSAQHF.

CDR3 amino acids: CASRSTGNQPQHF. The CDR3 bases are TGTGCCAGCAGGTCGACAGGGAATCAGCCCCAGCATTTT. The rearrangement joins TRBV27 to TRBJ1-5, with 7 bases lining up with TRBD1. Germline CDR1 and CDR2: MNHEY and SMNVEV (reference sequence). The CDR3 length is 13 residues. Unmatched junction bases numbered 3, after V lost 6 bases and J lost 4 bases.

The table lists this clone with a few counts. The chain recombines TRBV6-4 with TRBJ2-3, with TRBD1 identical over 8 bases. Germline V gene sequence: CDR1 MRHNA, CDR2 SNTAGT. The CDR3 is 14 residues long. With V trimmed by 2 bases and J by 4 bases, 2 bases remained unmatched. CDR3 sequence: CASSDTGGSDTQYF. DNA for the CDR3: TGTGCCAGCAGTGACACAGGGGGATCAGATACGCAGTATTTT.

The V gene is TRBV7-9, the J gene TRBJ2-2; D is ambiguous. CDR1 is SEHNR and CDR2 is FQNEAQ in the germline V gene (reference sequence). The CDR3 consists of 10 residues. V lost 4 bases, J lost 6 bases, and 0 bases lay in between. The CDR3 DNA sequence: TGTGCCAGCAGCTCCGGGGAGCTGTTTTTT. Translating gives CASSSGELFF.

This clone showed up just once. The chain recombines TRBV7-6 with TRBJ2-2; the D gene is possibly TRBD2 (6 bases). This CDR3 is built from 12 residues. V lost 8 bases and J 3 bases, leaving 7 bases between the germline ends. Germline assignment: CDR1 SGHVS and CDR2 FNYEAQ. Written as DNA, the CDR3 is TGTGCCAGCCGACTAGACACCGGGGAGCTGTTTTTT. Protein: CASRLDTGELFF. Filled out from reference TRBV7-6 and TRBJ2-2, the complete variable domain reads GAGVSQSPRYKVTKRGQDVALRCDPISGHVSLYWYRQALGQGPEFLTYFNYEAQQDKSGLPNDRFSAERPEGSISTLTIQRTEQRDSAMYRCASRLDTGELFFGEGSRLTVL.

This clone has more than one count but fewer than ten. The chain is built from TRBV2 and TRBJ2-3; 9 bases map to TRBD1. J was trimmed by 4 bases and V by 6 bases; bases with no gene match: 5. The CDR3 covers 14 residues. Germline V gene data show CDR1 as SNHLY and CDR2 as FYNNEI. CDR3 residues: CASRADRGPDTQYF. The CDR3 nucleotides read TGTGCCAGCAGAGCGGACAGGGGTCCAGATACGCAGTATTTT.

This chain uses TRBV6-1 with TRBJ1-6, with D perhaps matching TRBD1 (6 bases). V was clipped by 6 bases and J by 4 bases, with 13 bases between them. This CDR3 region has 15 residues. The germline V gene has CDR1 MNHNS and CDR2 SASEGT. CDR3 nucleotides: TGTGCCAGCAGCGCAGGACAGTATTATAATTCACCCCTCCACTTT. It encodes CASSAGQYYNSPLHF.

V usage is TRBV6-5 and J usage is TRBJ2-3; D gene ambiguous. CDR1 and CDR2 from the germline V gene are MNHEY and SVGAGI. This CDR3 has 11 residues. Trimming removed 2 bases at V and 5 bases at J, with 2 bases between. In nucleotides, the CDR3 is TGTGCCAGCAGTTACGGAGATACGCAGTATTTT. Residues: CASSYGDTQYF.

The gene calls are TRBV29-1 and TRBJ1-2, with 10 bases matching TRBD1. The germline CDR1 and CDR2 sequences are SQVTM and ANQGSEA. The junction had 13 bases not matched to a gene; V was cut back by 6 bases and J by 6 bases. The CDR3 has 15 residues. The CDR3 protein is CSVPSRLGTGDGYTF. Here the CDR3 DNA reads TGCAGCGTCCCGTCCCGGCTCGGGACAGGGGATGGCTACACCTTC.

This rearrangement joins TRBV5-8 to TRBJ2-3, with 10 positions matching TRBD2. Per germline, CDR1 SGHTS and CDR2 YDEGEE. This CDR3 is 17 amino acids long. With V trimmed by 4 bases and J by 1 base, 9 bases remained unmatched. CDR3 region: CASSQSISGGRTDTQYF. In DNA, the CDR3 is TGTGCCAGCAGCCAAAGTATTAGCGGGGGGCGCACAGATACGCAGTATTTT.

V usage is TRBV19 and J usage is TRBJ1-1; D gene unclear. Trimming shortened V by 0 bases and J by 4 bases, and 6 bases separated the two germline ends. CDR1 is LNHDA, CDR2 SQIVND, per germline (reference sequence). The CDR3 is 13 amino acids. The CDR3 reads CASSIEAVTEAFF. The CDR3 DNA follows: TGTGCCAGTAGTATAGAGGCAGTCACTGAAGCTTTCTTT.

The V gene is TRBV18, the J gene TRBJ1-4; D not resolved. The V and J ends lost 3 bases and 8 bases respectively, with 10 bases between them. Germline CDR1 and CDR2: KGHSH and LQKENI. This CDR3 has 13 amino acids. The CDR3 nucleotides are TGTGCCAGCTCACCCGATAGGAACGAAAAACTGTTTTTT. Translation: CASSPDRNEKLFF. Full variable domain (missing parts from reference TRBV18 and TRBJ1-4): NAGVMQNPRHLVRRRGQEARLRCSPMKGHSHVYWYRQLPEEGLKFMVYLQKENIIDESGMPKERFSAEFPKEGPSILRIQQVVRGDSAAYFCASSPDRNEKLFFGSGTQLSVL.

This clone was counted between two and nine times. The chain recombines TRBV12-5 with TRBJ2-7; 11 bases agree with TRBD2. Trimming at V came to 0 bases and at J to 0 bases, leaving 16 bases not matched to a gene. In germline, CDR1 is LGHNT, CDR2 FRNRAP. The CDR3 extends over 21 amino acids. This chain's CDR3 is CASGLVQVPIAGGPSSYEQYF. The CDR3 DNA reads as TGTGCTAGTGGTTTGGTACAAGTTCCGATAGCGGGGGGGCCTAGCTCCTACGAGCAGTACTTC.

There are a few counts of this clone. Other DNA sequences of this sample code for an identical CDR3. The genes are TRBV28 and TRBJ2-7; unclear D gene. Germline lookup yields CDR1 MDHEN and CDR2 SYDVKM. V lost 5 bases and J lost 4, with 6 bases in between. The CDR3 sequence is 11 residues long. This chain's CDR3 is CASSGRYEQYF. The CDR3 DNA reads TGTGCCAGCAGTGGAAGGTACGAGCAGTACTTC.

This chain joins TRBV6-4 and TRBJ2-6, with a tentative D call TRBD1 (6 bases). V lost 3 bases to trimming and J lost 3 bases, with 12 bases between them. Germline CDR1 is MRHNA and CDR2 is SNTAGT. This CDR3 is built from 16 residues. CDR3 residues: CASSEGTPFGANVLTF. The CDR3 DNA is TGTGCCAGCAGTGAAGGGACACCCTTTGGGGCCAACGTCCTGACTTTC.

The chain uses TRBV6-1 and TRBJ1-3, with D tentatively TRBD1 (6 bases). V was trimmed by 1 base and J by 4 bases, leaving 17 bases between them. Germline CDR1 MNHNS, CDR2 SASEGT. This CDR3 is 17 amino acids long. The CDR3 sequence is CASSEGLQGGWGNTIYF. The CDR3 region has the DNA TGTGCCAGCAGTGAAGGTCTACAGGGAGGATGGGGAAACACCATATATTTT.